These 5 T cell receptor beta chains were all obtained from the same sample, sequenced in a study of blood T cells in healthy people across ages (dated by TCRdb to the mid-2010s). Library preparation employed 5' RACE. Sequencing used an Illumina HiSeq 2500. The second PCR ran for roughly 7 to 12 cycles and used a J-beta primer mix along with a sample-barcoded 5' primer. The public reads were run again by TCRdb, first through fastp at Q25 and then through MiXCR, and only productive beta chains were kept. Rows with a matching CDR3 protein are joined into one entry that keeps the most common DNA and genes. For this sample there are 700,000 to 950,000 distinct CDR3 sequences; more than 45% appear just once. Over 20% of the sample belongs to the ten largest clones. The specimen sequenced was blood. These receptors all stem from a man aged 25-45 years in good health.

The chain is built from TRBV12-3 or TRBV12-4 and TRBJ2-6; 10 bases are shared with TRBD2. This CDR3 contains 17 residues. V lost 4 bases, J lost 0 bases, and 3 bases stayed unmatched. The CDR3 spells CASSWTSGHSGANVLTF. CDR3 sequence (DNA): TGTGCCAGCAGTTGGACTAGCGGCCACTCTGGGGCCAACGTCCTGACTTTC.

The chain employs TRBV19 and TRBJ2-7; D might be TRBD2 (6 bases). This CDR3 is built from 13 residues. From germline, CDR1 is LNHDA and CDR2 SQIVND (reference sequence). V was cut by 7 bases and J by 7 bases, with 17 bases left in between. Written as DNA, the CDR3 is TGTGCCAGTAAAAGGAGGGAATACAATGAGCAGTACTTC. Its protein is CASKRREYNEQYF.

This clonotype was seen at least ten times. Its ends do not fully match the called genes, so a read error is possible. This sequence joins TRBV5-1 and TRBJ1-2, with 8 bases identical to TRBD1. This CDR3 region has 13 residues. Germline-derived CDR1 and CDR2 are SGHRS and YFSETQ. CDR3 protein: CASSPGQVYGYTF. The CDR3 bases are TGTGCCAGCAGCCCGGGACAGGTCTATGGCTACACCTTC.

This clonotype has only a few counts. This chain uses TRBV5-1 with TRBJ2-5, with D perhaps matching TRBD1 (6 bases). Germline V gene sequence: CDR1 SGHRS, CDR2 YFSETQ. There are 16 residues in the CDR3. The V gene lost 0 bases and the J gene lost 1 base, with 13 bases spanning the gap. The CDR3 region is CASSLGANRVQETQYF. CDR3 nucleotides: TGCGCCAGCAGCTTGGGAGCCAACAGGGTCCAAGAGACCCAGTACTTC. Complete variable domain (other parts from reference TRBV5-1 and TRBJ2-5): KAGVTQTPRYLIKTRGQQVTLSCSPISGHRSVSWYQQTPGQGLQFLFEYFSETQRNKGNFPGRFSGRQFSNSRSEMNVSTLELGDSALYLCASSLGANRVQETQYFGPGTRLLVL.

V and J are TRBV11-2 and TRBJ2-7; 8 bases fit TRBD1. The trim removed 5 bases at V and 2 bases at J, leaving 8 bases unmatched. Germline values: CDR1 SGHAT, CDR2 FQNNGV. CDR3 length: 15 residues. This CDR3 reads CASSPGPGGPYEQYF. CDR3 coding DNA: TGTGCCAGCAGCCCGGGCCCAGGGGGCCCCTACGAGCAGTACTTC.